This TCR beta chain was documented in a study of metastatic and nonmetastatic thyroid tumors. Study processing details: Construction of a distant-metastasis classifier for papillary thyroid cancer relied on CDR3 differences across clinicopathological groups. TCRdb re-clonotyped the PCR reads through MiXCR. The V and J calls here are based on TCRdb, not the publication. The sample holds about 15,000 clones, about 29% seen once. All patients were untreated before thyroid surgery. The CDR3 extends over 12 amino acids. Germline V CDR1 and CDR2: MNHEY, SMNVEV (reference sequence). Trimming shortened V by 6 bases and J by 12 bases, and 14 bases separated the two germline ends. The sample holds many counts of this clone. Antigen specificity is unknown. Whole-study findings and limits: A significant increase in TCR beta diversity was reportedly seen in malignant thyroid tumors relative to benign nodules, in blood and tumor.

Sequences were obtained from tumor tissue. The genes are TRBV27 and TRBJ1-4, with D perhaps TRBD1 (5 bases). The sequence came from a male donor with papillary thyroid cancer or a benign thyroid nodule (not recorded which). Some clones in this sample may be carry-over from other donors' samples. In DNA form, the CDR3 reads TGTGCCAGCAGGGGGGTACCTTCGGAACTGTTTTTT. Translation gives CASRGVPSELFF.